The next 10 T cell receptor beta chains were all read from a single sample in a study. TCRdb re-derived calls from the 5' RACE reads in MiXCR, one entry per CDR3 protein. The sample has 5,000 to 6,000 distinct CDR3 sequences; about half are singletons. The sequenced sample consisted of memory CD4+ T cells sorted from blood. Subset: memory CD4+ T cells, CD4+CD45RO+CD25-. These TCRs come from a female donor with breast cancer.

This rearrangement joins TRBV15 to TRBJ1-2; D is unresolved. This CDR3 comprises 16 residues. The ends were cut back, 0 bases at V and 7 bases at J, with 18 bases in the middle. Germline values: CDR1 LNHNV, CDR2 YYDKDF (reference sequence). CDR3 sequence reads: CATSRDLDPPRGGYTF. The CDR3 DNA follows: TGTGCCACCAGCAGAGATCTGGACCCACCCCGGGGTGGCTACACCTTC.

The CDR3 here is CASTSGPGVVYEQYF. CDR3 DNA sequence: TGTGCCAGCACGAGTGGGCCGGGAGTGGTTTACGAGCAGTACTTC. The rearrangement joins TRBV7-9 to TRBJ2-7, with TRBD2 as a possible D gene (6 bases). The V end was cut by 7 bases, the J end by 4 bases, with 20 bases between. Germline V CDR1 and CDR2: SEHNR, FQNEAQ (reference sequence). There are 15 residues in the CDR3.

V and J are TRBV29-1 and TRBJ1-1; 8 bases match TRBD1. CDR1 is SQVTM and CDR2 is ANQGSEA in the germline V gene. This CDR3 is built from 12 residues. The CDR3 loop reads CSTGGMNTEAFF. DNA for the CDR3: TGCAGTACAGGGGGGATGAACACTGAAGCTTTCTTT.

The chain joins TRBV4-1 to TRBJ1-5; a possible D gene is TRBD1 (6 bases). The CDR3 covers 17 residues. The germline gives CDR1 MGHRA, CDR2 YSYEKL. Trimming stripped 4 bases from V and 2 bases from J, with 18 bases between. This chain's CDR3 is CASSPTSQGFGNQPQHF. As DNA, the CDR3 is TGCGCCAGCAGCCCGACTTCACAGGGTTTTGGCAATCAGCCCCAGCATTTT.

The chain has TRBV7-3 and TRBJ1-1; D not certain. The CDR3 length is 13 residues. Trimming took 4 bases from V and 3 from J, leaving 9 bases between them. Germline CDR1 reads SGHTA; CDR2 reads FQGTGA. CDR3 DNA sequence: TGTGCCAGCAGCTCCAACTTGGACACTGAAGCTTTCTTT. Translating it yields CASSSNLDTEAFF.

The CDR3 nucleotides are TGCAGCGCCGCAGGGGGCTGGGGAATGAACACTGAAGCTTTCTTT. Translated, it gives CSAAGGWGMNTEAFF. This sequence joins TRBV29-1 and TRBJ1-1; 8 bases match TRBD1. V trimming: 7 bases; J trimming: 0 bases; junction bases outside the gene matches: 10. Germline CDR1 SQVTM, CDR2 ANQGSEA. The CDR3 contains 15 residues.

The gene calls are TRBV10-3 and TRBJ2-7, with D possibly matching TRBD2 (5 bases). In germline, CDR1 is ENHRY, CDR2 SYGVKD. V lost 0 bases, J lost 5 bases, and 8 bases lay in between. This CDR3 is 13 amino acids long. The CDR3 region has the DNA TGTGCCATCAGTGAGTCGAACGGGAACGAGCAGTACTTC. Amino acids: CAISESNGNEQYF.

The rearrangement joins TRBV20-1 to TRBJ1-1, with D unresolved. V lost 1 base and J 6 bases, leaving 9 bases between the germline ends. Germline V gene sequence: CDR1 DFQATT, CDR2 SNEGSKA (reference sequence). The CDR3 totals 12 residues. DNA of the CDR3: TGCAGTGCTAGAGGTCGGGCTTCTGAAGCTTTCTTT. Its translation: CSARGRASEAFF.

This chain connects TRBV4-1 to TRBJ1-4; D remains ambiguous. Germline V gene sequence: CDR1 MGHRA, CDR2 YSYEKL. V was pared by 0 bases and J by 0 bases, with 8 bases between. The CDR3 covers 16 residues. Here the CDR3 reads CASSQEVTATNEKLFF. CDR3 DNA: TGCGCCAGCAGCCAAGAGGTGACCGCAACTAATGAAAAACTGTTTTTT.

In regard to this clonotype: A much larger clone differs from this one at a single base, so this may be a read error. The chain couples TRBV5-1 to TRBJ2-1; 7 positions match TRBD1. The CDR3 has 14 amino acids. The germline V gene has CDR1 SGHRS and CDR2 YFSETQ. Trimming at V came to 7 bases and at J to 2 bases, leaving 6 bases not matched to a gene. The CDR3 DNA reads as TGCGCCAGCGGCCTGGGACAGACCTACAATGAGCAGTTCTTC. Its translation is CASGLGQTYNEQFF.